Each of the 9 T cell receptor beta chains below was sequenced from the same sample in a study of blood T cell repertoires in COVID-19. Data came from immunoSEQ multiplex PCR; TCRdb stores just in-frame clones and leaves some out. The data hold some 80,000 clones, with 81% observed a single time. Input material: peripheral blood. The receptors stem from a man older than 75 with acute or convalescent COVID-19.

In regard to this clone: The junction departs from the called germline gene at one end, perhaps through a read error. The gene calls are TRBV5-4 and TRBJ2-1, with TRBD2 identical over 13 bases. CDR1 is SGHNT and CDR2 is YYREEE in the germline V gene (reference sequence). The CDR3 has 15 amino acids. CDR3 coding DNA: TGTGCCAGCACCTTGACTAGCGGGAGGTACAATGAGCAGTTCTTC. Translating gives CASTLTSGRYNEQFF.

The chain combines TRBV18 with TRBJ2-7; TRBD1 matches at 7 bases. The CDR3 has 15 amino acids. Unmatched junction bases numbered 11, after V lost 4 bases and J lost 5 bases. Per germline, CDR1 KGHSH and CDR2 LQKENI. CDR3 nucleotide sequence: TGTGCCAGCTCACTTTCATCCGGGACAGAAAACGAGCAGTACTTC. Amino acids: CASSLSSGTENEQYF.

This clone was recorded a few times. The chain couples TRBV7-3 to TRBJ1-5, with TRBD1 as a possible D gene (5 bases). CDR1 SGHTA and CDR2 FQGTGA come from the germline V gene. The CDR3 runs 13 residues. V shed 5 bases and J shed 5 bases, with 10 bases lying between them. CDR3 in DNA: TGTGCCAGCAGCCCTGGCAGGGATCAGCCCCAGCATTTT. Protein product: CASSPGRDQPQHF.

This sequence joins TRBV7-2 and TRBJ1-5; D is uncertain. V lost 3 bases and J lost 7, with 16 bases in between. The germline CDR1 and CDR2 sequences are SGHTA and FQGNSA. The CDR3 loop spans 15 amino acids. The CDR3 sequence: CASSLARGLEQPQHF. Written as DNA, the CDR3 is TGTGCCAGCAGCTTGGCGCGGGGTCTTGAACAGCCCCAGCATTTT.

The chain joins TRBV9 to TRBJ2-2, with 9 bases fitting TRBD1. V gave up 3 bases and J gave up 7 bases; unmatched junction bases: 13. CDR3 length: 17 residues. CDR1 and CDR2 (germline): SGDLS, YYNGEE. CDR3 nucleotide sequence: TGTGCCAGCAGCGCAACACAGGGGGCGTTTGGAGGCGGGGAGCTGTTTTTT. Amino acid sequence: CASSATQGAFGGGELFF.

This clone has only one observation. This sequence joins TRBV29-1 and TRBJ1-1, with D maybe TRBD1 (5 bases). Trimming removed 5 bases from V and 3 bases from J, with 10 bases in between. There are 12 residues in the CDR3. The germline CDR1 and CDR2 sequences are SQVTM and ANQGSEA. The CDR3 loop is CSVPQGHTEAFF. The CDR3 DNA is TGCAGCGTTCCTCAGGGTCACACTGAAGCTTTCTTT.

The chain combines TRBV11-2 with TRBJ1-1; the D is unclear. CDR3 length: 14 residues. V was clipped by 2 bases and J by 8 bases, with 15 bases between them. Germline V gene lookup returns CDR1 SGHAT and CDR2 FQNNGV. The CDR3, as DNA: TGTGCCAGCAGCTTATTATGGTCCGGGGTGGAAGCTTTCTTT. Translated: CASSLLWSGVEAFF.

Ten or more counts support this clone. CDR3 DNA: TGTGCCAGTATGGAGGGGAATGGGGCCAACGTCCTGACTTTC. Its translation is CASMEGNGANVLTF. This chain joins TRBV19 and TRBJ2-6; tentative D call: TRBD2 (6 bases). V was shortened by 7 bases and J by 3 bases, with 10 bases between the two germline ends. Germline CDR1 LNHDA, CDR2 SQIVND (reference sequence). The CDR3 is 14 residues long.

The chain employs TRBV28 and TRBJ1-2; D may be TRBD1 (5 bases). CDR1 and CDR2 (germline): MDHEN, SYDVKM. V was clipped by 5 bases and J by 3 bases, with 13 bases between them. This CDR3 region has 14 residues. The CDR3 region is CASSPPDSYYGYTF. The CDR3 nucleotides are TGTGCCAGCAGTCCCCCTGACAGCTACTATGGCTACACCTTC.